These 7 T cell receptor beta chains originate from one sample sequenced in a study of Tregs in tolerant kidney transplant recipients. Method: immunoSEQ multiplex PCR; TCRdb's copy keeps in-frame clones and lacks some. The repertoire has 200,000 to 300,000 clones, roughly four fifths of them found once; the top ten carry around 0.68%. Sequenced material: CD4+ T cells from blood. These receptor sequences come from a human donor in good health.

This clone was observed a single time. The chain links TRBV2 to TRBJ1-1; D not resolved. The CDR3 runs to 15 residues. Germline CDR1 and CDR2: SNHLY and FYNNEI. The V gene lost 2 bases and the J gene lost 1 base, with 11 bases spanning the gap. The CDR3 is CASSEWQARNTEAFF. CDR3 bases: TGTGCCAGCAGTGAATGGCAGGCACGGAACACTGAAGCTTTCTTT.

As regards this clone: No DNA is shown, since the ends of the CDR3 on it are uncertain; the CDR3 is the one TCRdb lists. V and J are TRBV6-5 and TRBJ2-1. The CDR3 totals 13 residues, both ends included. The V gene's germline CDR1 is MNHEY and CDR2 SVGAGI. CDR3 amino acids: CASSSSLMNEQFF.

CDR3 nucleotide sequence: TGTGCCACGATAACGGACAGGCCCCTTTTAGCTAACTATGGCTACACCTTC. Translated: CATITDRPLLANYGYTF. The rearrangement uses TRBV27 and TRBJ1-2, with 7 bases that match TRBD1. The V gene end was trimmed by 10 bases and the J gene end by 0 bases; junction bases not matched to a gene: 17. This CDR3 has 17 amino acids. CDR1 is MNHEY, CDR2 SMNVEV, per germline (reference sequence).

The chain recombines TRBV7-6 with TRBJ2-3; 10 nucleotides align to TRBD2. Losses at the gene ends were 1 base for V and 1 base for J; bases not matched to a gene: 8. Per germline, CDR1 SGHVS and CDR2 FNYEAQ. CDR3 length: 18 residues. This CDR3 reads CASSLGALAGARTDTQYF. CDR3 coding DNA: TGTGCCAGCAGCTTAGGGGCTCTAGCGGGGGCCCGCACAGATACGCAGTATTTT.

Points on this clone: The identical CDR3 is also encoded by other nucleotide sequences in the sample. The V gene is TRBV2, the J gene TRBJ2-5, with D unresolved. The CDR3 totals 10 residues. Deletions cut 1 base from V and 6 bases from J, with 0 bases between. Germline V gene lookup returns CDR1 SNHLY and CDR2 FYNNEI. The CDR3 sequence: CASSEETQYF. CDR3 coding DNA: TGTGCCAGCAGTGAAGAGACCCAGTACTTC.

This chain joins TRBV21-1 and TRBJ2-7; TRBD1 is the table's D call, not checked against the DNA. TRBV21-1 is labeled a pseudogene. CDR3 length: 12 residues. The chain's CDR3 is CASSVQGVLQYF. CDR3 bases: TGTGCCAGCAGCGTACAGGGGGTGCTGCAGTACTTC.

The chain combines TRBV27 with TRBJ1-5, with D possibly TRBD1 on 5 matching bases. The CDR3 has 14 residues. V was pared by 2 bases and J by 6 bases, with 11 bases between. Germline lookup yields CDR1 MNHEY and CDR2 SMNVEV (reference sequence). CDR3 coding DNA: TGTGCCAGCAGTTTAAGTCCAGGGACTCAGCCCCAGCATTTT. It codes for CASSLSPGTQPQHF.